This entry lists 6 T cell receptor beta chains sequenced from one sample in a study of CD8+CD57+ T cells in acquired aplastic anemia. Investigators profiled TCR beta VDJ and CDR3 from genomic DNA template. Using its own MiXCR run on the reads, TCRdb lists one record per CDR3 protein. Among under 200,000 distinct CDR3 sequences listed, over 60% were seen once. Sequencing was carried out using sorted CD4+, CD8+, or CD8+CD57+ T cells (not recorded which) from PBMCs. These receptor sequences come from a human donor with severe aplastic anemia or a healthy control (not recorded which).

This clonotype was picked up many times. CDR3 nucleotide sequence: TGTGCCAGCAGCTTGGGGACAGGGAACACTGAAGCTTTCTTT. Its translation: CASSLGTGNTEAFF. The chain carries TRBV5-8 and TRBJ1-1; 7 bases agree with TRBD1. The CDR3 runs 14 residues. The germline gives CDR1 SGHTS, CDR2 YDEGEE. The trim removed 0 bases at V and 1 base at J, leaving 0 bases unmatched.

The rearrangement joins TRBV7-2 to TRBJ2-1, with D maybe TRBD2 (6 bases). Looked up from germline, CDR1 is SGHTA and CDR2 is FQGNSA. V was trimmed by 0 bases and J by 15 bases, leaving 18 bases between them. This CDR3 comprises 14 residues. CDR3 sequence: CASSLAPLSRDAFF. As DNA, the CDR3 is TGTGCCAGCAGCTTAGCCCCCCTATCGCGGGATGCGTTCTTC.

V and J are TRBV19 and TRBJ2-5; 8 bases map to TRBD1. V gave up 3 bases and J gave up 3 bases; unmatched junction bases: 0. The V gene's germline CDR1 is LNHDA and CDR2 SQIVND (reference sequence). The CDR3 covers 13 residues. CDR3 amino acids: CASSMDREETQYF. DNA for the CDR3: TGTGCCAGTAGTATGGACAGGGAAGAGACCCAGTACTTC.

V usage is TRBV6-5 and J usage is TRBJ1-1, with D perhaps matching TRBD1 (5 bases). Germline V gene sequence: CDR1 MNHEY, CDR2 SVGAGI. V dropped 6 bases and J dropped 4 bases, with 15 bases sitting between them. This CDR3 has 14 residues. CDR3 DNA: TGTGCCAGCAGCCGTCGGGGGGGAGGCACTGAAGCTTTCTTT. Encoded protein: CASSRRGGGTEAFF.

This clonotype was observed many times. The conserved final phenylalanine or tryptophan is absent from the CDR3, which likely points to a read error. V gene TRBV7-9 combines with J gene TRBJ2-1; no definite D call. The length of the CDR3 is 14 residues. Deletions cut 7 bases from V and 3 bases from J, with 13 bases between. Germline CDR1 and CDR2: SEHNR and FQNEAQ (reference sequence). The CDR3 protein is CASTEFPSYNEQFL. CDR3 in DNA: TGTGCCAGCACCGAGTTCCCCAGCTACAATGAGCAGTTCCTC.

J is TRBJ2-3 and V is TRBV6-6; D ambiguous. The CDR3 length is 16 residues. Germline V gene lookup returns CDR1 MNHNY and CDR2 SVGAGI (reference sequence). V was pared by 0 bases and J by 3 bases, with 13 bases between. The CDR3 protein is CASSYSSSPGTDTQYF. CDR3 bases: TGTGCCAGCAGTTACTCGTCCTCTCCTGGGACAGATACGCAGTATTTT.